Below, 24 T cell receptor beta chains from the same sample are listed, as sequenced in a study of chemoradiotherapy in HPV16-positive cancers. TCRdb's table, derived via immunoSEQ multiplex PCR, lists solely in-frame clones and lacks some. The sample lists about 32,000 clones; around 89% were seen once. This material consisted of blood, taken from a patient who underwent chemoradiotherapy. All receptors derive from a human donor with HPV-associated anogenital cancer.

The chain carries TRBV5-1 and TRBJ1-1; the D is unclear. The CDR3 contains 14 residues. The ends were cut back, 1 base at V and 2 bases at J, with 9 bases in the middle. The germline V gene has CDR1 SGHRS and CDR2 YFSETQ. CDR3 sequence (DNA): TGCGCCAGCAGCTTGTGGGGTATCAACACTGAAGCTTTCTTT. It is translated as CASSLWGINTEAFF.

Details on this clone: No conserved phenylalanine or tryptophan ends this CDR3, so it is likely a read error. The DNA is left out, because the CDR3 cannot be placed on it with certainty; the CDR3 is given as TCRdb lists it. The chain has TRBV6-5 and TRBJ1-2; the D call in the table, TRBD1, was not verified against the DNA. Both ends counted, the CDR3 spans 14 residues. Germline-derived CDR1 and CDR2 are MNHEY and SVGAGI. The CDR3: CASSYYETGNPLEV.

CDR3: CASSLDRVGDWTEAFF. In DNA form, the CDR3 reads TGCGCCAGCAGCTTGGACCGGGTGGGGGATTGGACTGAAGCTTTCTTT. The rearrangement links TRBV5-1 to TRBJ1-1, with a tentative D call TRBD1 (5 bases). V dropped 0 bases and J dropped 5 bases, with 17 bases sitting between them. CDR3 length equals 16 residues. CDR1 is SGHRS and CDR2 is YFSETQ in the germline V gene.

This sequence joins TRBV27 and TRBJ1-1; D unresolved. Germline V lookup: CDR1 MNHEY, CDR2 SMNVEV (reference sequence). Trimming left V 0 bases short and J 5 bases short, with 7 bases between. This CDR3 region has 13 residues. The CDR3 DNA reads as TGTGCCAGCAGTTTATCAGGTTGGACTGAAGCTTTCTTT. Its translation: CASSLSGWTEAFF.

V usage is TRBV28 and J usage is TRBJ1-3; D call uncertain. The CDR3 consists of 15 residues. Germline CDR1 MDHEN, CDR2 SYDVKM. V was trimmed by 2 bases and J by 0 bases, leaving 8 bases between them. The DNA of the CDR3 is TGTGCCAGCAGTTTAGTCCTACTCTCTGGAAACACCATATATTTT. It yields the protein CASSLVLLSGNTIYF.

V gene TRBV21-1 combines with J gene TRBJ2-5. The assigned J gene may be wrong: the sequence end matches TRBJ2-7 better. TRBV21-1 is a pseudogene. This CDR3 spans 13 amino acids. The CDR3 is CANQTGQTYEQYF. As DNA, the CDR3 is TGTGCCAACCAGACGGGGCAGACCTACGAGCAGTACTTC.

The sample holds a few counts of this clone. This chain uses TRBV6-4 with TRBJ1-1, with a tentative D call TRBD1 (6 bases). V was cut by 0 bases and J by 1 base, with 9 bases left in between. Per germline, CDR1 MRHNA and CDR2 SNTAGT. The CDR3 loop spans 15 amino acids. Written as DNA, the CDR3 is TGTGCCAGCAGTGACTCGGGGGCGGCGAACACTGAAGCTTTCTTT. Protein product: CASSDSGAANTEAFF.

V gene TRBV5-1 combines with J gene TRBJ2-3; D gene ambiguous. CDR3 length: 13 amino acids. Germline-derived CDR1 and CDR2 are SGHRS and YFSETQ. V was clipped by 5 bases and J by 3 bases, with 10 bases between them. CDR3 sequence (DNA): TGCGCCAGCAGTGTAGGGATTACAGATACGCAGTATTTT. This sequence encodes CASSVGITDTQYF.

The chain employs TRBV2 and TRBJ1-5; D is unclear. The CDR3 spans 14 residues. Per the germline V gene, CDR1 is SNHLY and CDR2 is FYNNEI. Deletions cut 6 bases from V and 2 bases from J, with 11 bases between. CDR3 coding DNA: TGTGCCAGCAGAAGTCCGCGAGGCAATCAGCCCCAGCATTTT. This encodes CASRSPRGNQPQHF.

The chain is built from TRBV28 and TRBJ2-5; 9 nucleotides match TRBD1. Trimming took 4 bases from V and 2 from J; bases not matched to a gene: 8. The CDR3 sequence is 16 residues long. Germline values: CDR1 MDHEN, CDR2 SYDVKM. In DNA, the CDR3 is TGTGCCAGCAGTTCATGGGGGGGACAGGGACAAGAGACCCAGTACTTC. Translating it yields CASSSWGGQGQETQYF.

The genes are TRBV5-4 and TRBJ1-4; D gene ambiguous. V lost 0 bases and J 7 bases, leaving 10 bases between the germline ends. Germline V gene lookup returns CDR1 SGHNT and CDR2 YYREEE (reference sequence). The CDR3 spans 14 residues. The CDR3 loop reads CASSLGAETEKLFF. CDR3 nucleotide sequence: TGTGCCAGCAGCTTGGGGGCAGAAACTGAAAAACTGTTTTTT.

The rearrangement links TRBV19 to TRBJ1-2; D remains ambiguous. The V end lost 6 bases, the J end lost 5 bases, and 13 bases lay between the germline ends. Per germline, CDR1 LNHDA and CDR2 SQIVND (reference sequence). The CDR3 contains 13 residues. The CDR3: CASRSGVGYGYTF. The CDR3 region has the DNA TGTGCCAGTAGGAGTGGGGTCGGGTATGGCTACACCTTC.

This chain links TRBV5-1 with TRBJ1-3; D possibly corresponds to TRBD1 (5 bases). With 4 bases removed from V and 0 bases from J, the gap between germline ends came to 17 bases. Looked up from germline, CDR1 is SGHRS and CDR2 is YFSETQ. This CDR3 contains 17 residues. The CDR3 loop reads CASSPGPGGTSGNTIYF. CDR3 sequence (DNA): TGCGCCAGCAGCCCCGGACCCGGGGGGACCTCTGGAAACACCATATATTTT.

The chain recombines TRBV19 with TRBJ1-5; TRBD1 matches at 8 bases. The J segment lost 0 bases and the V segment lost 3 bases, leaving 4 bases of the junction unmatched. Germline assignment: CDR1 LNHDA and CDR2 SQIVND (reference sequence). This CDR3 region has 16 residues. CDR3 DNA: TGTGCCAGTAGTATCGGGACAGGCCTTAGCAATCAGCCCCAGCATTTT. This codes for CASSIGTGLSNQPQHF. Supplemented by reference TRBV19 and TRBJ1-5, the full variable domain reads DGGITQSPKYLFRKEGQNVTLSCEQNLNHDAMYWYRQDPGQGLRLIYYSQIVNDFQKGDIAEGYSVSREKKESFPLTVTSAQKNPTAFYLCASSIGTGLSNQPQHFGDGTRLSIL.

The genes are TRBV29-1 and TRBJ2-7; D is possibly TRBD2 (6 bases). The CDR3 totals 15 residues. The V gene lost 5 bases and the J gene lost 0 bases, with 17 bases spanning the gap. In germline, CDR1 is SQVTM, CDR2 ANQGSEA. CDR3 DNA: TGCAGCGTTTACAAAGGGTTTAGCGGCTCCTACGAGCAGTACTTC. It specifies CSVYKGFSGSYEQYF.

CDR3 sequence reads: CASSPKEAALRNAFF. CDR3 nucleotides: TGTGCCAGCTCACCAAAGGAGGCCGCACTTCGGAATGCTTTCTTT. The gene calls are TRBV18 and TRBJ1-1; D unclear. Germline values: CDR1 KGHSH, CDR2 LQKENI. Trimming cost V 2 bases and J 11 bases, with 21 bases left between them. There are 15 residues in the CDR3.

The chain links TRBV7-9 to TRBJ1-2; TRBD1 is a possible D gene (5 bases). The CDR3 runs 15 residues. Trimming shortened V by 3 bases and J by 2 bases, and 13 bases separated the two germline ends. Germline assignment: CDR1 SEHNR and CDR2 FQNEAQ (reference sequence). This chain's CDR3 is CASSLSGGGNYGYTF. In nucleotides, the CDR3 is TGTGCCAGCAGCTTGTCTGGGGGAGGCAACTATGGCTACACCTTC.

The rearrangement links TRBV11-3 to TRBJ1-1; D is undetermined. Trimming left V 5 bases short and J 1 base short, with 8 bases between. CDR3 length equals 13 residues. Germline lookup yields CDR1 SGHNT and CDR2 YENEEA. CDR3 residues: CASSNYRNTEAFF. The CDR3 nucleotides read TGTGCCAGCAGCAACTACAGGAACACTGAAGCTTTCTTT.

The rearrangement joins TRBV5-4 to TRBJ1-6; D is uncertain. V lost 1 base to trimming and J lost 2 bases, with 7 bases between them. There are 15 residues in the CDR3. Germline CDR1 and CDR2: SGHNT and YYREEE (reference sequence). The CDR3 loop reads CASSLRGTYNSPLHF. The CDR3 nucleotides read TGTGCCAGCAGCTTGCGGGGAACCTATAATTCACCCCTCCACTTT.

This chain joins TRBV6-5 and TRBJ1-2; D may be TRBD1 (5 bases). CDR3 length equals 15 residues. Trimming shortened V by 0 bases and J by 2 bases, and 10 bases separated the two germline ends. The germline V gene encodes CDR1 MNHEY and CDR2 SVGAGI. The CDR3 protein is CASSYSGTSNYGYTF. The DNA for the CDR3 is TGTGCCAGCAGTTACTCAGGGACGTCAAACTATGGCTACACCTTC.

The gene calls are TRBV6-1 and TRBJ1-4; 8 nucleotides match TRBD1. Per germline, CDR1 MNHNS and CDR2 SASEGT. The V and J ends lost 7 bases and 4 bases, in that order; junction bases with no gene match: 5. The CDR3 is made up of 14 amino acids. CDR3 sequence reads: CASTTGGHNEKLFF. The CDR3 DNA sequence: TGTGCCAGCACCACAGGGGGGCATAATGAAAAACTGTTTTTT.

V usage is TRBV7-8 and J usage is TRBJ1-6; 8 bases line up with TRBD1. Germline V lookup: CDR1 SGHVS, CDR2 FQNEAQ. V lost 1 base and J lost 10; bases outside the gene matches: 9. The CDR3 has 16 amino acids. The CDR3: CASSLGRGTGGSPLHF. In DNA, the CDR3 is TGTGCCAGCAGCTTAGGGAGGGGGACAGGAGGCTCACCCCTCCACTTT.

The V gene is TRBV7-2, the J gene TRBJ2-1, with unresolved D. Trimming left V 5 bases short and J 5 bases short, with 10 bases between. The V gene's germline CDR1 is SGHTA and CDR2 FQGNSA. This CDR3 is built from 13 residues. The CDR3, as DNA: TGTGCCAGCAGCCTAAGGTGGAACAATGAGCAGTTCTTC. Residues: CASSLRWNNEQFF.

This clone came up once. V gene TRBV6-1 combines with J gene TRBJ2-7; D not certain. The CDR3 sequence is 13 residues long. In germline, CDR1 is MNHNS, CDR2 SASEGT. V shed 9 bases and J shed 0 bases, with 12 bases lying between them. CDR3 nucleotides: TGTGCCAGTTTGACGGTTAGCTCCTACGAGCAGTACTTC. Its translation: CASLTVSSYEQYF.